This TCR beta chain was sequenced during a study of control samples from healthy donors and cancer patients. Method: immunoSEQ multiplex PCR; TCRdb's copy keeps in-frame clones and lacks some. The sample has about 79,000 clones, more than 85% seen once; the top ten hold 0.95% to 1.5%. Germline CDR1 is SEHNR and CDR2 is FQNEAQ (reference sequence). This CDR3 spans 14 amino acids. V was shortened by 0 bases and J by 1 base, with 6 bases between the two germline ends. The material sequenced was PBMCs. The V and J genes are TRBV7-9 and TRBJ2-5; D possibly corresponds to TRBD1 (6 bases). This sequence was found in a middle-aged woman with lung cancer. CDR3 in amino acids: CASSLAGAQETQYF. The CDR3 DNA reads as TGTGCCAGCAGCTTAGCGGGGGCCCAAGAGACCCAGTACTTC.